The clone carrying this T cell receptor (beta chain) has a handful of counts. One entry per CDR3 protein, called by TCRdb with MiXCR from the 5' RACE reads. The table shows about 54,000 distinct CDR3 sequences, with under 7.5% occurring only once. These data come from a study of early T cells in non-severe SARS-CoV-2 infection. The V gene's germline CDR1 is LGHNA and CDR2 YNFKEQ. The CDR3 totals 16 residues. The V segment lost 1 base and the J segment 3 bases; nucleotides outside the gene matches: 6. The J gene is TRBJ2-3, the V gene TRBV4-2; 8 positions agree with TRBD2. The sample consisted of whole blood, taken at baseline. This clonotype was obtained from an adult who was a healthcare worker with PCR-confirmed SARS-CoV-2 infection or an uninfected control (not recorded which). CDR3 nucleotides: TGTGCCAGCAGCCAAGTATTCCAGCGGGGGACAGATACGCAGTATTTT. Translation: CASSQVFQRGTDTQYF.